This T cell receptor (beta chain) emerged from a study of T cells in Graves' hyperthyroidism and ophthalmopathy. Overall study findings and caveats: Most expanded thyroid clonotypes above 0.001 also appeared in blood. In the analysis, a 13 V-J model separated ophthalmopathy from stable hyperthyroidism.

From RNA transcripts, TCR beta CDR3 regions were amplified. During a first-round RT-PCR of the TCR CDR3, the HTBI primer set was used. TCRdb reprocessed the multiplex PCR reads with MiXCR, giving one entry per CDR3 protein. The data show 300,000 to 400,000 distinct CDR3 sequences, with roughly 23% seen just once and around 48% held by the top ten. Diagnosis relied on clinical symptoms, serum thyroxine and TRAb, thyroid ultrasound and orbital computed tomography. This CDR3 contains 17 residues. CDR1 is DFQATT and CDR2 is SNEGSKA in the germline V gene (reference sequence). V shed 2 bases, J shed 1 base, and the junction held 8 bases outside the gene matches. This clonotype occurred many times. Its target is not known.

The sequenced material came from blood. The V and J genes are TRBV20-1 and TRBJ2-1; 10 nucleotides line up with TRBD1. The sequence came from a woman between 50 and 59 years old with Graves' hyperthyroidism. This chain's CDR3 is CSARSVMGQGSYNEQFF. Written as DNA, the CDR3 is TGCAGTGCTAGATCGGTCATGGGACAGGGGTCCTACAATGAGCAGTTCTTC.